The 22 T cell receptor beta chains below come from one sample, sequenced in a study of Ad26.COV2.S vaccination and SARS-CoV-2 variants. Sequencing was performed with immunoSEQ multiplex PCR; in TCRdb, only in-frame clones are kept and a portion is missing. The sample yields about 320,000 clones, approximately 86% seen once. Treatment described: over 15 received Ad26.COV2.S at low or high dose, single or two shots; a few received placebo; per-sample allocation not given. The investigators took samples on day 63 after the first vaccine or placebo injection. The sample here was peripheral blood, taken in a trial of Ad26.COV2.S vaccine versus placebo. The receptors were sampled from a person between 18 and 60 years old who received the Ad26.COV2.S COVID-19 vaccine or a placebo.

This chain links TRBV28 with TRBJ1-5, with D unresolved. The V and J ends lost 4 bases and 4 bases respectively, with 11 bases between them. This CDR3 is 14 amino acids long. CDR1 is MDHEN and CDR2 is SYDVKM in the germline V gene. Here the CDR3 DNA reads TGTGCCAGCAGTTCCCGCACAGTTAATCAGCCCCAGCATTTT. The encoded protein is CASSSRTVNQPQHF.

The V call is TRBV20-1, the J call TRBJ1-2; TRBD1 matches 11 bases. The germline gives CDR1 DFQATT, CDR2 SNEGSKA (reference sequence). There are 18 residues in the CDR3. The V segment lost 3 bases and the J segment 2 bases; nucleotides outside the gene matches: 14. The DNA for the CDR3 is TGCAGTGCTAGTTTGGGCCTATTCGGGACAGGGGGGAACTATGGCTACACCTTC. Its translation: CSASLGLFGTGGNYGYTF.

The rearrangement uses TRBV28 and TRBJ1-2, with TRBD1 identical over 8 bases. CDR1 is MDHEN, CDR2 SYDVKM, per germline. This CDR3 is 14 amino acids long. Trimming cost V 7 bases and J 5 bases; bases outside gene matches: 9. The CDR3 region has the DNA TGTGCCAGCAAGGTTCAGGACAGGGTTTATGGCTACACCTTC. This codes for CASKVQDRVYGYTF.

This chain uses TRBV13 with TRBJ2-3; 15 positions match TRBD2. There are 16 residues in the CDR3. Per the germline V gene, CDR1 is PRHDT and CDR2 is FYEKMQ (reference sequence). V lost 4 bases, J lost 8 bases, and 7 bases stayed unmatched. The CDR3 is CASSSGLAGGQGTQYF. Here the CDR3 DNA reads TGTGCCAGCAGCTCGGGACTAGCGGGAGGTCAGGGTACGCAGTATTTT.

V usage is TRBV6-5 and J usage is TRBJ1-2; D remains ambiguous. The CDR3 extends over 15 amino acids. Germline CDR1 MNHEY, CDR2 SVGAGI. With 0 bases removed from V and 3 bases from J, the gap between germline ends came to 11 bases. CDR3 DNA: TGTGCCAGCAGTTACTCCCGGTTGGGCGACTATGGCTACACCTTC. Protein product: CASSYSRLGDYGYTF.

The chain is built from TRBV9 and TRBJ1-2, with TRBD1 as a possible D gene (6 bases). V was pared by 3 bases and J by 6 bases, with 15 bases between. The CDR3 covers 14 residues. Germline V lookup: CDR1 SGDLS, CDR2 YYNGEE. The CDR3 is CASSARIPGDGYTF. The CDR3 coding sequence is TGTGCCAGCAGCGCGAGGATCCCAGGGGATGGCTACACCTTC.

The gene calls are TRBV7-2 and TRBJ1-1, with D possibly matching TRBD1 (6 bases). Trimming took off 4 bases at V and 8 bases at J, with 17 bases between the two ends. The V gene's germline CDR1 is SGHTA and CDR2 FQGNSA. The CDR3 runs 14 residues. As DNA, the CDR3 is TGTGCCAGCAGCTCCCACTTCAATACAGGGGAAGCTTTCTTT. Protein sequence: CASSSHFNTGEAFF.

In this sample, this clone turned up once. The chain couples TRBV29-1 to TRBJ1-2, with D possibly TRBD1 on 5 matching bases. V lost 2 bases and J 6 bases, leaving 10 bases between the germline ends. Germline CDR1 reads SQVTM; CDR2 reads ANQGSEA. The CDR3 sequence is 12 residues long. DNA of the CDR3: TGCAGCGTTGAATGGGGGGAGAATGGCTACACCTTC. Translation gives CSVEWGENGYTF. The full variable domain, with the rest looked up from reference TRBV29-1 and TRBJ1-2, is SAVISQKPSRDICQRGTSLTIQCQVDSQVTMMFWYRQQPGQSLTLIATANQGSEATYESGFVIDKFPISRPNLTFSTLTVSNMSPEDSSIYLCSVEWGENGYTFGSGTRLTVV.

CDR3 loop: CASILQGAWEGYTF. CDR3 nucleotide sequence: TGTGCCAGCATTTTACAGGGGGCGTGGGAAGGCTACACCTTC. The rearrangement uses TRBV6-5 and TRBJ1-2, with TRBD1 identical over 9 bases. The germline CDR1 and CDR2 sequences are MNHEY and SVGAGI. Germline trimming cut 7 bases from V and 8 bases from J; bases unmatched to any gene: 11. The CDR3 has 14 amino acids.

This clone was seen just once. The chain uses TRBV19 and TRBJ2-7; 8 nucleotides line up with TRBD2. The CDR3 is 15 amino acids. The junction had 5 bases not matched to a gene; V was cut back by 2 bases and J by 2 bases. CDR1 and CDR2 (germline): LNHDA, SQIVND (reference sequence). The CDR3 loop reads CASSISQRGTYEQYF. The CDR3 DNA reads TGTGCCAGTAGTATATCTCAGCGGGGGACCTACGAGCAGTACTTC.

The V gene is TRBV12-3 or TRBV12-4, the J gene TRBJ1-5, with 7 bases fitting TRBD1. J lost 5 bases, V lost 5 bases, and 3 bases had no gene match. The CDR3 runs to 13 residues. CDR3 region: CASSTGVYQPQHF. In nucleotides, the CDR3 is TGTGCCAGCAGTACAGGGGTCTATCAGCCCCAGCATTTT.

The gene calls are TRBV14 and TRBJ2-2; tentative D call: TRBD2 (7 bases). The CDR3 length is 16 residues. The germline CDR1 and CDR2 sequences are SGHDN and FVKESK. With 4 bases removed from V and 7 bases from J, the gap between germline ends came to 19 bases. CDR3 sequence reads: CASSLNRGAISGELFF. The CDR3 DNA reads TGTGCCAGCAGCCTGAATCGGGGGGCAATAAGCGGGGAGCTGTTTTTT.

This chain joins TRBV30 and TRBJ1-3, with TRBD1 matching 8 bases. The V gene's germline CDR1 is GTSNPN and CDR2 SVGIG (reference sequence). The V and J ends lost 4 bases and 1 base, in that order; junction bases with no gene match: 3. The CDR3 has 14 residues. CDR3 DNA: TGTGCCTGGAACAGGGGGAAGTCTGGAAACACCATATATTTT. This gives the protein CAWNRGKSGNTIYF.

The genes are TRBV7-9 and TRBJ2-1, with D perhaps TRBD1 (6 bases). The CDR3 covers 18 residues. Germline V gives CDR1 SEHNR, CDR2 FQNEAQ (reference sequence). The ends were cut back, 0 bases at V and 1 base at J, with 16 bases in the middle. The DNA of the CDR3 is TGTGCCAGCAGCTTAGCAATTAGGACAGAAGGGTCCTACAATGAGCAGTTCTTC. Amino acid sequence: CASSLAIRTEGSYNEQFF. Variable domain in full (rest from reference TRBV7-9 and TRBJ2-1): DTGVSQNPRHKITKRGQNVTFRCDPISEHNRLYWYRQTLGQGPEFLTYFQNEAQLEKSRLLSDRFSAERPKGSFSTLEIQRTEQGDSAMYLCASSLAIRTEGSYNEQFFGPGTRLTVL.

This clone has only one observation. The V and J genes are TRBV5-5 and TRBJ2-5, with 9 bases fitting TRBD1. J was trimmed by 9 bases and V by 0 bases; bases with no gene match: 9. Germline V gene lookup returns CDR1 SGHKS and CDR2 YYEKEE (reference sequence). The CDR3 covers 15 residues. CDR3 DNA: TGTGCCAGCAGCTTGGCACAGGGGGCTGGGAATCCCCAGTACTTC. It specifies CASSLAQGAGNPQYF. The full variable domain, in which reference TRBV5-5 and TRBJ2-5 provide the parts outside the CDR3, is DAGVTQSPTHLIKTRGQQVTLRCSPISGHKSVSWYQQVLGQGPQFIFQYYEKEERGRGNFPDRFSARQFPNYSSELNVNALLLGDSALYLCASSLAQGAGNPQYFGPGTRLLVL.

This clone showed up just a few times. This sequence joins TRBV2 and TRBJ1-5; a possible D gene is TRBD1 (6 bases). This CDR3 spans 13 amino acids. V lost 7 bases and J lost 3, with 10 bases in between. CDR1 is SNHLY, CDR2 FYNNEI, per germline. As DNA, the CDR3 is TGTGCCAGCATGCGGACAGACAATCAGCCCCAGCATTTT. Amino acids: CASMRTDNQPQHF.

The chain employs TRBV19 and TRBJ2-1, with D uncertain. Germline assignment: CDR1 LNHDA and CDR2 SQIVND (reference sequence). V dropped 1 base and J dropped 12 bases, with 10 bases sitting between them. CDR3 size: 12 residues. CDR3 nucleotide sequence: TGTGCCAGTAGTATAGGGGCACTGGGGCAGTTCTTC. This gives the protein CASSIGALGQFF.

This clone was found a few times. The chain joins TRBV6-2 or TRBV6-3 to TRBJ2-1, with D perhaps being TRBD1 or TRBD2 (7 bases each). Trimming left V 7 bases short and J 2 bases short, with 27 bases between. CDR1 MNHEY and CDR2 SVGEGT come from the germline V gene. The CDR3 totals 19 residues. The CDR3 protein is CASTPLGRGLGTPYNEQFF. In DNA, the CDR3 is TGTGCCAGCACCCCCCTTGGGAGGGGGCTAGGAACGCCCTACAATGAGCAGTTCTTC.

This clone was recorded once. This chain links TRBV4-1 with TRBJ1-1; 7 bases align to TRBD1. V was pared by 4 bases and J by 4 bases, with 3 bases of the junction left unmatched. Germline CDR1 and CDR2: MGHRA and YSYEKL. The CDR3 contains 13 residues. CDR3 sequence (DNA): TGCGCCAGCAGCCTCCAGGGGGGCACTGAAGCTTTCTTT. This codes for CASSLQGGTEAFF.

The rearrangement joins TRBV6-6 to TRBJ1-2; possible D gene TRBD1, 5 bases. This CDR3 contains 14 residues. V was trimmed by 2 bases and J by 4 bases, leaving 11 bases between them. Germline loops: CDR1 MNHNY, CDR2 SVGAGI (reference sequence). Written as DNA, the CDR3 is TGTGCCAGCAGTTACGCGGGGCCGGGCTATGGCTACACCTTC. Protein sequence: CASSYAGPGYGYTF.

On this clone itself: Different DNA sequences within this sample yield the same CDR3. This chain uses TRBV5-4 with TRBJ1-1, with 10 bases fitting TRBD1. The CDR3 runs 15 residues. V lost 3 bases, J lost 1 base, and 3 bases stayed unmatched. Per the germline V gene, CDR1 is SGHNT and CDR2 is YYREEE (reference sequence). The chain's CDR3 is CASSSRDRGNTEAFF. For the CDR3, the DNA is TGTGCCAGCAGCTCCCGGGACAGGGGGAACACTGAAGCTTTCTTT.

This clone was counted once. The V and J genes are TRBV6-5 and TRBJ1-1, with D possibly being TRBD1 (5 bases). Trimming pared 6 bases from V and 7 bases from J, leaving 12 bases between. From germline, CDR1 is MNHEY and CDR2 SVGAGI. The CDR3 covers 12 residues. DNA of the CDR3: TGTGCCAGCAGCTGGGCGCAGGGTGAAGCTTTCTTT. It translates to CASSWAQGEAFF.